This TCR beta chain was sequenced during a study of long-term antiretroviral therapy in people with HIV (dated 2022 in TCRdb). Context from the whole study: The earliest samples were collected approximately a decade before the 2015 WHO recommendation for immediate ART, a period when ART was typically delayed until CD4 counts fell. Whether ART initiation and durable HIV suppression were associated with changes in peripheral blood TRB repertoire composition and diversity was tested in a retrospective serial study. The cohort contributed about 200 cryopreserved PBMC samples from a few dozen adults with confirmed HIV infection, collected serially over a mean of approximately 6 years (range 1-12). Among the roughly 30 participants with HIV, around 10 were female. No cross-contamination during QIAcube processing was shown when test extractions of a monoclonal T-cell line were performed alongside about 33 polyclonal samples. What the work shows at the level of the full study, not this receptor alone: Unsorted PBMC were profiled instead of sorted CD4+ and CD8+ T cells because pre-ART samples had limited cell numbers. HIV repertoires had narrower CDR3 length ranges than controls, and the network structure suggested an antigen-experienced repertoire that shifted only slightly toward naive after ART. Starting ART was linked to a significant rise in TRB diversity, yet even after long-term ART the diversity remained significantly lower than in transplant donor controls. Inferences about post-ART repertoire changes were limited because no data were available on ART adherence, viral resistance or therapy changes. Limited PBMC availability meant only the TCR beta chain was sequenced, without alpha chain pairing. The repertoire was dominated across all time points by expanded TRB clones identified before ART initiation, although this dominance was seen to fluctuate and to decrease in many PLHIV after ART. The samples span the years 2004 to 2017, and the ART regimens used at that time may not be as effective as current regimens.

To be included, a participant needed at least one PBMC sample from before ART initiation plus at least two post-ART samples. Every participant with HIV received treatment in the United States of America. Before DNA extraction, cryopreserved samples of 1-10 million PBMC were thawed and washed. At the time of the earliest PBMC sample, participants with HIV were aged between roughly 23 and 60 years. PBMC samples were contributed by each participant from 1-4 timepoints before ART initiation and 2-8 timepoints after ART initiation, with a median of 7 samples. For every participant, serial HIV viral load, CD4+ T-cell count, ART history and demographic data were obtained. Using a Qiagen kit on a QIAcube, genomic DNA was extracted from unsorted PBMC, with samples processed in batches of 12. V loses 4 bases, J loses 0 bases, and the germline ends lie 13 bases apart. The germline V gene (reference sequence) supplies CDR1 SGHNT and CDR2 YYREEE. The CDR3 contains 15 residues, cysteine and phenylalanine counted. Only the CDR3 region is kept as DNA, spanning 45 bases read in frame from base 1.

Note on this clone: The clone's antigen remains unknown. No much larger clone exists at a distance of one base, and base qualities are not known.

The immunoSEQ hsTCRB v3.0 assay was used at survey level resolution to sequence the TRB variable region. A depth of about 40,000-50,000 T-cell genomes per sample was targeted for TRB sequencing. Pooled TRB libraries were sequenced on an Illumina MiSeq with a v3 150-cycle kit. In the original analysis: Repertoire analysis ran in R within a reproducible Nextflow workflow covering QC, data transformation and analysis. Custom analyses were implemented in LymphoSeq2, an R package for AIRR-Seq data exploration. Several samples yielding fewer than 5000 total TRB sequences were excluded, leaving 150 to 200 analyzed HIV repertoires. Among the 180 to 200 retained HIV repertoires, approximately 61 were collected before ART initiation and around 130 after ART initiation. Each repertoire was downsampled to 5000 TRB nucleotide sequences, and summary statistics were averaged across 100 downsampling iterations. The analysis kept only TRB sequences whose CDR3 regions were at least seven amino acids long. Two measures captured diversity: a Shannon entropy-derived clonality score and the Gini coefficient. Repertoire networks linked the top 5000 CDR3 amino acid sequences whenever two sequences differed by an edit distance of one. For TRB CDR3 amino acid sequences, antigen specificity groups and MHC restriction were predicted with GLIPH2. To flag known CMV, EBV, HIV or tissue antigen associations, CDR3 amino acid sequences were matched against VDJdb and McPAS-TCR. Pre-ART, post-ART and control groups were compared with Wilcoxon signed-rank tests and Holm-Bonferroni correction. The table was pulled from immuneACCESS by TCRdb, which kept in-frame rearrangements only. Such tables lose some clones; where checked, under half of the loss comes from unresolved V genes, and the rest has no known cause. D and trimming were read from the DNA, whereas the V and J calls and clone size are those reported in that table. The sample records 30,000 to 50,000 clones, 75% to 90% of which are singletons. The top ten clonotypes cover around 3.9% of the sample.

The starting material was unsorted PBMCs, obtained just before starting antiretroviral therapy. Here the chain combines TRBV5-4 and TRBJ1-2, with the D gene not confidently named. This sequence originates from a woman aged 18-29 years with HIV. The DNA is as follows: TGTGCCAGCAGCCGCGTGTTAGAAGCTAACTATGGCTACACCTTC. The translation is CASSRVLEANYGYTF.